This T cell receptor (beta chain) originates from a study of blood T cell repertoires in COVID-19. Trimming took off 6 bases at V and 6 bases at J, with 18 bases between the two ends. The CDR3 totals 15 residues. Germline lookup yields CDR1 MNHEY and CDR2 SMNVEV (reference sequence). Data came from immunoSEQ multiplex PCR; TCRdb stores just in-frame clones and leaves some out. In the table there are about 200,000 clones, approximately 87% of which are singletons. The specimen was peripheral blood. This chain links TRBV27 with TRBJ1-5; D not certain. This TCR came from a woman between 65 and 79 years old with acute or convalescent COVID-19. CDR3 protein: CASRKSLTVVQPQHF. CDR3 DNA: TGTGCCAGCAGAAAATCGTTGACTGTTGTTCAGCCCCAGCATTTT.